This TCR beta chain was recovered during a study of blood T cell repertoires in COVID-19. Turning to the study itself: Samples came from the United States, Italy and Spain, spanning acute and convalescent COVID-19. The analysed material was cDNA or gDNA that came from T cells, B-cell-depleted T cells, or PBMCs.

Trimming shortened V by 2 bases and J by 3 bases, and 5 bases separated the two germline ends. The CDR3 runs 12 residues. Per germline, CDR1 LGHDT and CDR2 YNNKEL (reference sequence). Study processing details: Counts of nucleated cells, estimated from reference gene primer amplification, were obtained. Here immunoSEQ multiplex PCR was the method, and the copy in TCRdb shows in-frame clones only, minus some. V and J calls and clone size are as listed in that table; D and trimming were resolved from the DNA. The repertoire holds a few hundred thousand clones, around nine tenths seen once, with around 12% in the top ten.

The J gene is TRBJ2-7, the V gene TRBV3-1 (or the pseudogene TRBV3-2), with D unclear. Material: peripheral blood. The sequence was obtained from a woman aged 60-75 years with acute or convalescent COVID-19. CDR3 residues: CASSQPGYEQYF. The CDR3 DNA is TGTGCCAGCAGCCAACCGGGCTACGAGCAGTACTTC.